The source of this T cell receptor (beta chain) is a study of T-cell memory formation after mild COVID-19. Study conclusions and caveats: From day 15 to 85, contracting clones were balanced between CD4 and CD8, whereas later expanders leaned toward CD4+.

This clonotype was seen a few times. The antigen is unknown. CDR3 size: 17 residues. Trimming removed 2 bases from V and 2 bases from J, with 17 bases in between. TCRdb independently ran MiXCR on the 5' RACE reads; one entry per CDR3 protein. In the table there are about 560,000 distinct CDR3 sequences, less than 25% of which are singletons. Sequencing input: PBMCs or a T cell subset sorted from them (not recorded which). The chain links TRBV12-3 or TRBV12-4 to TRBJ2-3, with unresolved D. This receptor was obtained from an adult woman who had mild COVID-19 (a few samples of this study predate the infection). Cell type and time point are not known. CDR3 region: CASSLTPHSRSTDTQYF. CDR3 bases: TGTGCCAGCAGTTTAACCCCACATAGCAGGTCCACAGATACGCAGTATTTT.